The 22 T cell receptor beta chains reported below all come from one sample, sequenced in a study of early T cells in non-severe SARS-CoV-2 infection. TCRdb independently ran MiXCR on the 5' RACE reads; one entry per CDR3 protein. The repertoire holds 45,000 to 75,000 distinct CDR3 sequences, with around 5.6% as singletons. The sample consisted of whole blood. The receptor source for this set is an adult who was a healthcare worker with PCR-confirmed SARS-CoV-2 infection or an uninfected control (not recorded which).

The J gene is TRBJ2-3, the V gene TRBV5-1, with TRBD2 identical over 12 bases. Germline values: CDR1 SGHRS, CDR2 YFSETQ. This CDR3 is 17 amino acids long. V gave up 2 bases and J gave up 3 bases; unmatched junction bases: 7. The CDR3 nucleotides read TGCGCCAGCAGCTTCGGTCTAGCGGGGGGGCAGACAGATACGCAGTATTTT. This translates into CASSFGLAGGQTDTQYF.

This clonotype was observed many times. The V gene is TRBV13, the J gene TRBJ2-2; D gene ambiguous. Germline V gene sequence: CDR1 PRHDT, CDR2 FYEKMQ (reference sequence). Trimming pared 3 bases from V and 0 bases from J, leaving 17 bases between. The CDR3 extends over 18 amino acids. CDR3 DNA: TGTGCCAGCAGCTTGGGTCTTATAGCAGAAGCGAACACCGGGGAGCTGTTTTTT. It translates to CASSLGLIAEANTGELFF. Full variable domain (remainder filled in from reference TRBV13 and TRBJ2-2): AAGVIQSPRHLIKEKRETATLKCYPIPRHDTVYWYQQGPGQDPQFLISFYEKMQSDKGSIPDRFSAQQFSDYHSELNMSSLELGDSALYFCASSLGLIAEANTGELFFGEGSRLTVL.

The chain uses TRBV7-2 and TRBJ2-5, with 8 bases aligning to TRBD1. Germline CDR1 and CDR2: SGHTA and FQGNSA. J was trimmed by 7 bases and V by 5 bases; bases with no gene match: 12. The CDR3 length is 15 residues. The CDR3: CASSPPTGELRTQYF. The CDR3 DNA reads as TGTGCCAGCAGCCCTCCGACAGGGGAACTAAGGACCCAGTACTTC.

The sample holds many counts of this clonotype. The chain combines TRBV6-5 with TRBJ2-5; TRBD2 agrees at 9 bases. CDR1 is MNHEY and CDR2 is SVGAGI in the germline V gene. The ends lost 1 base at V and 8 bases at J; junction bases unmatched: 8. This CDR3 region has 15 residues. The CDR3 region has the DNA TGTGCCAGCAGTTACTACAGCGGGGGGCATGCTACCCAGTACTTC. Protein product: CASSYYSGGHATQYF.

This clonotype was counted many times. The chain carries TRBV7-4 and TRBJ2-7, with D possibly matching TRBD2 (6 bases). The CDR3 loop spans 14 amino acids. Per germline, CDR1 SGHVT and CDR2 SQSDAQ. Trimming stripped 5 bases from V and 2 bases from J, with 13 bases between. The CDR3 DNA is TGTGCCAGCAGCCCTGCGGGACTGACCTACGAGCAGTACTTC. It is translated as CASSPAGLTYEQYF.

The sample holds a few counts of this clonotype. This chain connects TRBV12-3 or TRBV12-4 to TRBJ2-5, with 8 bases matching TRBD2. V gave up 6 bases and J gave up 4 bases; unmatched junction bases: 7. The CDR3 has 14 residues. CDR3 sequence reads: CASRSSGSSETQYF. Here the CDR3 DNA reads TGTGCCAGCAGATCCAGCGGGAGTTCAGAGACCCAGTACTTC.

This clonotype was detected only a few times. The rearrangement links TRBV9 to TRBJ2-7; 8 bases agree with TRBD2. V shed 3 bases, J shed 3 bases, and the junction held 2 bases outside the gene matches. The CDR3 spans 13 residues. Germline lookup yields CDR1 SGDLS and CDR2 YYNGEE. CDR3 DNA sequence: TGTGCCAGCAGCGGGGGGACTAGCTACGAGCAGTACTTC. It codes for CASSGGTSYEQYF.

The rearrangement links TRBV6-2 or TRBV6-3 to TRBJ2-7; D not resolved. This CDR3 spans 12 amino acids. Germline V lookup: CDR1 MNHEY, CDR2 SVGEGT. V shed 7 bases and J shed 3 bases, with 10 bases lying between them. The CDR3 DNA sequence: TGTGCCAGCATTAGTAAGTACTACGAGCAGTACTTC. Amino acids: CASISKYYEQYF.

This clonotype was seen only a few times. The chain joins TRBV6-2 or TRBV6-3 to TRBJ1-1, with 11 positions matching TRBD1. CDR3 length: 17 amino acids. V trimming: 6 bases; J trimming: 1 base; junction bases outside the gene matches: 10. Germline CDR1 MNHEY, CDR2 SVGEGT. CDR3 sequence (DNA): TGTGCCAGCAGCATAGACCCGGACAGGGGGCCGAACACTGAAGCTTTCTTT. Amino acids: CASSIDPDRGPNTEAFF.

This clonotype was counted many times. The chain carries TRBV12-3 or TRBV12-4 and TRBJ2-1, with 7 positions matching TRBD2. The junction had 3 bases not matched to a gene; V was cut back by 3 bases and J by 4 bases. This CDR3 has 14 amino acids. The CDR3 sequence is CASSFKRGYNEQFF. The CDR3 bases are TGTGCCAGCAGTTTTAAGCGGGGTTACAATGAGCAGTTCTTC.

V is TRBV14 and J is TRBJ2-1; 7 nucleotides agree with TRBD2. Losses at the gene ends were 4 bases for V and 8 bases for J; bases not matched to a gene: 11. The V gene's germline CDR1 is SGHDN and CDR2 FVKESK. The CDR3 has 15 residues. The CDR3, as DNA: TGTGCCAGCAGCCTCACCTCGTGGCGGGAGCATGAGCAGTTCTTC. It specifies CASSLTSWREHEQFF. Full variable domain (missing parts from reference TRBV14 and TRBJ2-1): EAGVTQFPSHSVIEKGQTVTLRCDPISGHDNLYWYRRVMGKEIKFLLHFVKESKQDESGMPNNRFLAERTGGTYSTLKVQPAELEDSGVYFCASSLTSWREHEQFFGPGTRLTVL.

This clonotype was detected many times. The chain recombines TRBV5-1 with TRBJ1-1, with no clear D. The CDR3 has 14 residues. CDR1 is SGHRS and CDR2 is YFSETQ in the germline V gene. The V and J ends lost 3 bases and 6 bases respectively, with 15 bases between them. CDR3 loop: CASSSSTRESEAFF. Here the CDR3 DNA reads TGCGCCAGCAGCTCTTCGACGAGGGAGTCTGAAGCTTTCTTT.

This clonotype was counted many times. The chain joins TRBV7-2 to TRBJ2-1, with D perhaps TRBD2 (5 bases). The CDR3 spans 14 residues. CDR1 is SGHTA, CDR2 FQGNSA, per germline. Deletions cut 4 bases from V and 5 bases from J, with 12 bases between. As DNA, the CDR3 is TGTGCCAGCAGCTCGAACACTAGGAACAATGAGCAGTTCTTC. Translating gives CASSSNTRNNEQFF.

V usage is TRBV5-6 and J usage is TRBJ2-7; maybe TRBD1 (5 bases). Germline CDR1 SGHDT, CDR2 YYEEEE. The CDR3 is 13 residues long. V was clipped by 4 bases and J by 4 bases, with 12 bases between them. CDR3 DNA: TGTGCCAGCAGCAGAACCAGGGTATACGAGCAGTACTTC. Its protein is CASSRTRVYEQYF.

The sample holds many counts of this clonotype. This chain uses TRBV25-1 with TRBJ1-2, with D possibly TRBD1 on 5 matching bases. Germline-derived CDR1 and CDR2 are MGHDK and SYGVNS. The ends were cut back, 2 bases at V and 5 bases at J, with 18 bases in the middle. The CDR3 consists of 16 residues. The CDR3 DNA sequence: TGTGCCAGCAGTGAAACAGGCAGCGATTCCTTGTATGGCTACACCTTC. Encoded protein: CASSETGSDSLYGYTF.

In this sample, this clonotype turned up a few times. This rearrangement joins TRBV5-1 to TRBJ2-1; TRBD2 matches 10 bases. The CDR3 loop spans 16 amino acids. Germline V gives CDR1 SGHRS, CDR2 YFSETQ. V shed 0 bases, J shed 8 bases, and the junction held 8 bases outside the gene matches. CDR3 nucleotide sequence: TGCGCCAGCAGCTTGGATCAAGCGGGAGGGCCCTATGAGCAGTTCTTC. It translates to CASSLDQAGGPYEQFF. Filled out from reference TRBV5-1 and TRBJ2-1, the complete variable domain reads KAGVTQTPRYLIKTRGQQVTLSCSPISGHRSVSWYQQTPGQGLQFLFEYFSETQRNKGNFPGRFSGRQFSNSRSEMNVSTLELGDSALYLCASSLDQAGGPYEQFFGPGTRLTVL.

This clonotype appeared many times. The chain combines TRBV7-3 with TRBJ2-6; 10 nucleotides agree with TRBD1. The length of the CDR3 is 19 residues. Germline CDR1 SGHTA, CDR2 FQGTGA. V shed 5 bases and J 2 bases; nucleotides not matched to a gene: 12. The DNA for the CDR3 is TGTGCCAGCAGCCGAGATACCGTCGGACAGGGGGCTGGGGCCAACGTCCTGACTTTC. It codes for CASSRDTVGQGAGANVLTF. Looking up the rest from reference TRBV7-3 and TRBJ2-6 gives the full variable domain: GAGVSQTPSNKVTEKGKYVELRCDPISGHTALYWYRQSLGQGPEFLIYFQGTGAADDSGLPNDRFFAVRPEGSVSTLKIQRTERGDSAVYLCASSRDTVGQGAGANVLTFGAGSRLTVL.

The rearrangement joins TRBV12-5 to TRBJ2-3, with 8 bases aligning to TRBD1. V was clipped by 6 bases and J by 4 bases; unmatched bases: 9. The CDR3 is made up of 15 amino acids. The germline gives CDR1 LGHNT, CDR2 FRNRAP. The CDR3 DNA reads TGTGCTAGTGGAGAGAGACAGGGGATCCCAGATACGCAGTATTTT. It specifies CASGERQGIPDTQYF.

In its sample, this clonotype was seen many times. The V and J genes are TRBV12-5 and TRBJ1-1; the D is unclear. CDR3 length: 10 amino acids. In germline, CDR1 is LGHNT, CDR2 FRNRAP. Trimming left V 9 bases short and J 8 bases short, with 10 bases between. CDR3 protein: CARATGEAFF. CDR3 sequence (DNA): TGTGCTAGGGCGACTGGAGAAGCTTTCTTT.

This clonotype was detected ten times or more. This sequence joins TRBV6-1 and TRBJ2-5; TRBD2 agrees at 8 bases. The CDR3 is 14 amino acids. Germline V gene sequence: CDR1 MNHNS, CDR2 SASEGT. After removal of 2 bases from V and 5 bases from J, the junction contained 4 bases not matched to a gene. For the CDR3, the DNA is TGTGCCAGCAGTGAATGGAAGCGGGAGGAGACCCAGTACTTC. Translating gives CASSEWKREETQYF.

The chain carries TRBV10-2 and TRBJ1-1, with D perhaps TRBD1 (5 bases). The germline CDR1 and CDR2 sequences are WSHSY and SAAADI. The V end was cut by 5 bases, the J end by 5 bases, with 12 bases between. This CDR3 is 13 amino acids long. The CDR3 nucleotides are TGCGCCAGCAGTACCGGGACGGCTACTGAAGCTTTCTTT. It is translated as CASSTGTATEAFF.

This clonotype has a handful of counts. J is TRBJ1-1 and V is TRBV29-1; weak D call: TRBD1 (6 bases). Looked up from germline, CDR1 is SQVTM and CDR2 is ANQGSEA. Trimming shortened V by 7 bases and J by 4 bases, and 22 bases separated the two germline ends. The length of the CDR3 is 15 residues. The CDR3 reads CSGVPSQGRSTEAFF. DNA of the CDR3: TGCAGCGGCGTACCCTCACAGGGAAGAAGCACTGAAGCTTTCTTT.